The source of this T cell receptor (beta chain) is a study of CD8 T cells in ankylosing spondylitis. Study-wide results and caveats: Seemingly distinctive of ankylosing spondylitis blood was a TCR beta motif formed by eight highly homologous variants. Researchers report that disease-linked clones proved CD8+ and relatively rare in peripheral blood. Reports say disease-linked clones showed up significantly more in matched ankylosing spondylitis synovial fluid.

It was by quantitative 5'-RACE with molecular barcodes that TCR beta libraries were made. MiXCR was run by TCRdb on the 5' RACE reads, yielding one entry per CDR3 protein. Of around 250,000 distinct CDR3 sequences listed, approximately 12% are singletons. The V segment lost 0 bases and the J segment 3 bases; nucleotides outside the gene matches: 3. The CDR3 covers 15 residues. Germline values: CDR1 ENHRY, CDR2 SYGVKD. This clonotype came up many times. Its antigen is unknown. V is TRBV10-3 and J is TRBJ2-7, with 9 bases identical to TRBD1. The sample comprised blood, either unsorted or a sorted T cell fraction (not recorded which). The origin of this receptor is a male donor with ankylosing spondylitis or in good health (not recorded which). The CDR3, as DNA: TGTGCCATCAGTGAGTCGACGGGACAGGGCTACGAGCAGTACTTC. Translated, it gives CAISESTGQGYEQYF.